This T cell receptor (beta chain) was observed in a study of T cells in localized non-small cell lung cancer. The study, taken as a whole, reports: The highest T cell clonality was in uninvolved adjacent lung, above tumor.

The length of the CDR3 is 14 residues. Trimming removed 3 bases at V and 3 bases at J, with 11 bases between. Germline values: CDR1 SEHNR, CDR2 FQNEAQ (reference sequence). Clones were sequenced by immunoSEQ multiplex PCR, and TCRdb holds only the in-frame ones, with some missing. The data show roughly 13,000 clones, 84% seen once. Comments on this clone: Its antigen remains unknown.

This receptor was identified in a male donor aged 60 or over with stage I squamous cell lung carcinoma. The material was peripheral blood, obtained before any cancer treatment. The chain has TRBV7-9 and TRBJ1-1; D is unclear. CDR3 sequence (DNA): TGTGCCAGCAGCTTCCACAGCGCGGACACTGAAGCTTTCTTT. This translates into CASSFHSADTEAFF.